This is a list of T cell receptor beta chains from one sample in a study of T-cell reconstitution after alpha-beta-depleted transplantation in children. MiXCR was run by TCRdb on the PCR reads, yielding one entry per CDR3 protein. The sample carries 350,000 to 500,000 distinct CDR3 sequences, around two fifths recorded once. Sample: PBMCs, taken before TCRalphabeta/CD19-depleted stem cell transplant. The origin of the receptors is a girl aged 2 to 9 with aplastic anemia, due to receive a stem cell transplant. The CDR3 runs from the conserved cysteine through the conserved F or W. The order of the fields is J gene, V gene, CDR3 protein.

j_call: TRBJ2-4
v_call: TRBV12-3/TRBV12-4
cdr3_aa: CASSLPRGGIGNIQYF

j_call: TRBJ2-7
v_call: TRBV7-2
cdr3_aa: CASSSLAGPYEQYF

j_call: TRBJ2-2
v_call: TRBV12-3/TRBV12-4
cdr3_aa: CASSLFDNTGELFF

j_call: TRBJ2-6
v_call: TRBV7-6
cdr3_aa: CASSLGRGSGANVLTF

j_call: TRBJ1-5
v_call: TRBV4-1
cdr3_aa: CASSQADRVGNQPQHF

j_call: TRBJ2-7
v_call: TRBV28
cdr3_aa: CASSALGQGHEQYF

j_call: TRBJ2-1
v_call: TRBV4-1
cdr3_aa: CASSQVAGTYNEQFF

j_call: TRBJ2-7
v_call: TRBV20-1
cdr3_aa: CSGIQTGTYEQYF

j_call: TRBJ2-4
v_call: TRBV20-1
cdr3_aa: CSARLAGREENIQYF

j_call: TRBJ2-3
v_call: TRBV7-2
cdr3_aa: CASSSTSGLAVDTQYF

j_call: TRBJ2-6
v_call: TRBV28
cdr3_aa: CASSSRGGANVLTF

j_call: TRBJ2-3
v_call: TRBV5-6
cdr3_aa: CASSLRVPDTQYF

j_call: TRBJ2-7
v_call: TRBV12-3/TRBV12-4
cdr3_aa: CASSPPGTGWDEQYF

j_call: TRBJ2-2
v_call: TRBV30
cdr3_aa: CAWRYIEAGELFF

j_call: TRBJ2-2
v_call: TRBV5-1
cdr3_aa: CASSLLAGMNTGELFF

j_call: TRBJ2-1
v_call: TRBV15
cdr3_aa: CATSREWDRGDNEQFF

j_call: TRBJ1-2
v_call: TRBV3-1
cdr3_aa: CASSQEIGTDPYGYTF

j_call: TRBJ1-1
v_call: TRBV12-3/TRBV12-4
cdr3_aa: CASRARVTEAFF

j_call: TRBJ2-7
v_call: TRBV6-1
cdr3_aa: CASRGDGRNYEQYF

j_call: TRBJ2-5
v_call: TRBV10-3
cdr3_aa: CAISPLGGGVGETQYF

j_call: TRBJ2-5
v_call: TRBV18
cdr3_aa: CASSPRWKEETQYF

j_call: TRBJ2-2
v_call: TRBV2
cdr3_aa: CASRPRGTNTGELFF

j_call: TRBJ1-6
v_call: TRBV4-1
cdr3_aa: CASSQEAGGSSVSPLHF

j_call: TRBJ2-3
v_call: TRBV7-6
cdr3_aa: CASSLSTGGTTTDTQYF

j_call: TRBJ2-5
v_call: TRBV6-5
cdr3_aa: CASSYSMRSGGRETQYF

j_call: TRBJ2-2
v_call: TRBV30
cdr3_aa: CAWSVGTGKSGELFF

j_call: TRBJ2-7
v_call: TRBV7-2
cdr3_aa: CASSSLTSYEQYF

j_call: TRBJ2-4
v_call: TRBV29-1
cdr3_aa: CSVAPRGPGNIQYF

j_call: TRBJ2-7
v_call: TRBV4-2
cdr3_aa: CASSQDPLGGAKIYEQYF

j_call: TRBJ2-7
v_call: TRBV28
cdr3_aa: CASSHRVGGETYEQYF

j_call: TRBJ2-1
v_call: TRBV20-1
cdr3_aa: CSATLTSGVYNEQFF

j_call: TRBJ2-7
v_call: TRBV7-6
cdr3_aa: CASSFRDASEQYF

j_call: TRBJ2-3
v_call: TRBV7-8
cdr3_aa: CASSIYRGRITDTQYF

j_call: TRBJ2-7
v_call: TRBV20-1
cdr3_aa: CSAARQGATHEQYF

j_call: TRBJ2-3
v_call: TRBV20-1
cdr3_aa: CSAGRDTQYF

j_call: TRBJ2-2
v_call: TRBV5-1
cdr3_aa: CASSLLHVGGPDTGELFF

j_call: TRBJ2-5
v_call: TRBV2
cdr3_aa: CASTRDRGEETQYF

j_call: TRBJ1-5
v_call: TRBV12-3/TRBV12-4
cdr3_aa: CASNQGAGQPQHF

j_call: TRBJ2-3
v_call: TRBV7-2
cdr3_aa: CASSPSGANTQYF

j_call: TRBJ2-1
v_call: TRBV7-6
cdr3_aa: CASSLVPARGAYNEQFF

j_call: TRBJ1-6
v_call: TRBV20-1
cdr3_aa: CSARDLRTGGPNSPLHF

j_call: TRBJ2-7
v_call: TRBV4-1
cdr3_aa: CASSQEDGTGGDYEQYF

j_call: TRBJ2-1
v_call: TRBV7-2
cdr3_aa: CASTPGGSMYNEQFF

j_call: TRBJ2-5
v_call: TRBV27
cdr3_aa: CASGKTQIRETQYF

j_call: TRBJ2-1
v_call: TRBV15
cdr3_aa: CATSRGPPGLIMSSYNEQFF

j_call: TRBJ2-7
v_call: TRBV4-3
cdr3_aa: CASSQDRASGRPDEQYF

j_call: TRBJ2-7
v_call: TRBV10-3
cdr3_aa: CAIRGTGPDKQYF

j_call: TRBJ2-7
v_call: TRBV29-1
cdr3_aa: CSALTGSNGEQYF

j_call: TRBJ1-5
v_call: TRBV20-1
cdr3_aa: CSPLGTGGQPQHF

j_call: TRBJ2-1
v_call: TRBV5-1
cdr3_aa: CASSPAGHYNEQFF

j_call: TRBJ2-7
v_call: TRBV6-5
cdr3_aa: CASSYSKRGDYYEQYF

j_call: TRBJ1-1
v_call: TRBV12-3/TRBV12-4
cdr3_aa: CASSPGTGGFAEAFF

j_call: TRBJ2-3
v_call: TRBV20-1
cdr3_aa: CSAKRSGTDTQYF